This T cell receptor beta chain was sequenced in a study of Graves' ophthalmopathy and Graves' hyperthyroidism. For repertoire sequencing, the TCR beta CDR3 regions were amplified from RNA transcripts. First-round RT-PCR employed HTBI primers, with a second-round multiplex PCR after it. TCRdb recomputed calls from the multiplex PCR reads with MiXCR, one row per CDR3 protein. The repertoire includes around 1,000,000 distinct CDR3 sequences, approximately 35% of them detected once, and 11% sits in the top ten. The CDR3 is 19 amino acids. The germline V and J ends were trimmed by 4 bases and 4 bases, with 23 bases remaining between them. Germline CDR1 is SEHNR and CDR2 is FQNEAQ (reference sequence).

Sequencing was carried out using peripheral blood or thyroid tissue (not recorded which). The receptor comes from an adult man with Graves' hyperthyroidism. The gene calls are TRBV7-9 and TRBJ2-6; D ambiguous. The CDR3 sequence is CASSSDMGATLSGANVLTF. The CDR3 coding sequence is TGTGCCAGCAGCTCGGATATGGGCGCGACACTTTCCGGGGCCAACGTCCTGACTTTC.